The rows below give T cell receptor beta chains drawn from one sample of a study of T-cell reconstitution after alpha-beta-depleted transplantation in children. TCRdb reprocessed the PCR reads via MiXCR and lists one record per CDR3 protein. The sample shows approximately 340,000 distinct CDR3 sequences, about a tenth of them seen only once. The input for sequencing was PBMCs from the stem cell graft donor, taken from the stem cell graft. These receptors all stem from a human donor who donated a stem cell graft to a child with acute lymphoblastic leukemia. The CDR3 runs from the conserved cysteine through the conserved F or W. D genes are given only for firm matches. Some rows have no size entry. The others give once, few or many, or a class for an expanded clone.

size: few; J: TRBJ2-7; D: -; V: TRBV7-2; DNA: TGTGCCAGCAGCTTCTTTAGCGGAACCTCCTACGAGCAGTACTTC; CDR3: CASSFFSGTSYEQYF
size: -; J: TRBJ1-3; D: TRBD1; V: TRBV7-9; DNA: TGTGCCAGCAGCTTGGCAGGGGGCTTCGGAAACACCATATATTTT; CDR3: CASSLAGGFGNTIYF
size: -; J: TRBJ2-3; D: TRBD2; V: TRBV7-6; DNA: TGTGCCAGCAGCTCTAATCCTAGCGGGACCACAGATACGCAGTATTTT; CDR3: CASSSNPSGTTDTQYF
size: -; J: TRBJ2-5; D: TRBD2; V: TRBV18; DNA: TGTGCCAGCTCACCTTTGACTAGCGGGAGACCAAGAGAGACCCAGTACTTC; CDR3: CASSPLTSGRPRETQYF
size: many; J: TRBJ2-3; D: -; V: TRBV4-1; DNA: TGCGCCAGCAGCCATCTCCTCGACAGAGCTAATACGCAGTATTTT; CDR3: CASSHLLDRANTQYF
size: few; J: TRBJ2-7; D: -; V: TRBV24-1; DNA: TGTGCCACCAGTGCCGGGTTCACCGAGCAGTACTTC; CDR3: CATSAGFTEQYF
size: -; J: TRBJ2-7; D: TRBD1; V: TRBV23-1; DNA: TGCGCCAGCAGCTCGAAGCTTAACAGGGGCGAGACCTACGAGCAGTACTTC; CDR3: CASSSKLNRGETYEQYF
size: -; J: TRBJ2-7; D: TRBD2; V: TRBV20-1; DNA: TGCAGTGCTAGGGTAGCTAGCGGGAACTACGAGCAGTACTTC; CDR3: CSARVASGNYEQYF
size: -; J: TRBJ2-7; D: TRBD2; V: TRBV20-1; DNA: TGCAGTGCTAGAGACCGGGGGACTAGCGGCTACGAGCAGTACTTC; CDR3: CSARDRGTSGYEQYF
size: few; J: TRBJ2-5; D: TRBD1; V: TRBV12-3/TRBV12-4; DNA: TGTGCCAGCAGTCTTCGCCGGGACAGGGGGGACCAAGAGACCCAGTACTTC; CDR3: CASSLRRDRGDQETQYF
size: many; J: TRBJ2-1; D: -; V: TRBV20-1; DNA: TGCAGTGCTCGCCGGGATGAGCAGTTCTTC; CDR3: CSARRDEQFF
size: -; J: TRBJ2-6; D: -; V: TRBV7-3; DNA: TGTGCCAGCAGCCGGGGCTCTGGGGCCAACGTCCTGACTTTC; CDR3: CASSRGSGANVLTF
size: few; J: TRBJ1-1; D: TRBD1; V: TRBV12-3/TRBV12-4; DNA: TGTGCCAGCATTCCGGGACAGGGGGTCGCTGAAGCTTTCTTT; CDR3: CASIPGQGVAEAFF
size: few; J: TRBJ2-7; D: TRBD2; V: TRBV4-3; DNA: TGCGCCAGCAGCCAAGATCCTTCCTTAGCGGGAGCCTACGAGCAGTACTTC; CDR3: CASSQDPSLAGAYEQYF
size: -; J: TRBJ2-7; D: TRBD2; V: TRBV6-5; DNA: TGTGCCAGCAGTTACTCCGGACTAGCGGGATCTTACGAGCAGTACTTC; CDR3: CASSYSGLAGSYEQYF
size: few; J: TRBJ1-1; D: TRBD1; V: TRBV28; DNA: TGTGCCAGCAGTCCATTCGCCCGGGACAGGAACACTGAAGCTTTCTTT; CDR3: CASSPFARDRNTEAFF
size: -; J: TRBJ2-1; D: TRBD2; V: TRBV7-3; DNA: TGTGCCAGCAGCATACTAGCGGGAGCCTACAATGAGCAGTTCTTC; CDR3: CASSILAGAYNEQFF
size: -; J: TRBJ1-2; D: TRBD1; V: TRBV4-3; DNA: TGCGCCAGCAGCCAAGACCCGGGACAGAGATATGGCTACACCTTC; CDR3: CASSQDPGQRYGYTF
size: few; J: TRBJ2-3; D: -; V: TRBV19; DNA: TGTGCCAGTAGTATCGGTCTAGTGGGCACAGATACGCAGTATTTT; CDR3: CASSIGLVGTDTQYF
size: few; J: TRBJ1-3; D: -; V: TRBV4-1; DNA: TGCGCCAGCAGCCAAGGAGGGACAACCGGAAACACCATATATTTT; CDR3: CASSQGGTTGNTIYF
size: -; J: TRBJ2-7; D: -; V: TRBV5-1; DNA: TGCGCCAGCAGCTCCTCGGACGGCTACGAGCAGTACTTC; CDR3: CASSSSDGYEQYF
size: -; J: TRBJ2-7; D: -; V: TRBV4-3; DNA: TGCGCCAGCAGCCAAGAAGTGGGAGAGCACTACGAGCAGTACTTC; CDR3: CASSQEVGEHYEQYF
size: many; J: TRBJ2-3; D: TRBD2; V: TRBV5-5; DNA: TGTGCCAGCAGCTCGGGACTAACAGATACGCAGTATTTT; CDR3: CASSSGLTDTQYF
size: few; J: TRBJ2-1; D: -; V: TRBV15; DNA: TGTGCCACATCGGGTCTCTCCTACAATGAGCAGTTCTTC; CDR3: CATSGLSYNEQFF
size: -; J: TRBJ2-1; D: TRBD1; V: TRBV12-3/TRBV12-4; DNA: TGTGCCAGCAGACCCCGGGACAGCTCCTACAATGAGCAGTTCTTC; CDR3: CASRPRDSSYNEQFF
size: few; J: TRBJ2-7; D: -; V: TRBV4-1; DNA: TGCGCCAGCAGCCACGGACGGTCCTACGAGCAGTACTTC; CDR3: CASSHGRSYEQYF
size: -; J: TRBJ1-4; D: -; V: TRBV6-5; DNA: TGTGCCAGCACGTACGGAGCAACTAATGAAAAACTGTTTTTT; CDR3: CASTYGATNEKLFF
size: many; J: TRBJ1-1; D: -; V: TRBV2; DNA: TGTGCCAGCAGTACCGGACAGTTGAACACTGAAGCTTTCTTT; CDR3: CASSTGQLNTEAFF
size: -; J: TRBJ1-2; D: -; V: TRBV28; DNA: TGTGCCAGCATCCGCCCCGCAGGGAGATTATATGGCTACACCTTC; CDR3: CASIRPAGRLYGYTF
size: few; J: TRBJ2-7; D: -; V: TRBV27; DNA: TGTGCCAGCAGTTTATCGCTTCGGTACGAGCAGTACTTC; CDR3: CASSLSLRYEQYF
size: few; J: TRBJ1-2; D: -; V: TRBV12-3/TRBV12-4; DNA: TGTGCCAGCAGTTTACACAGAACTAACTATGGCTACACCTTC; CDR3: CASSLHRTNYGYTF
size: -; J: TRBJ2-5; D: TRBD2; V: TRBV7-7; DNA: TGTGCTAGCACCCTACTAGCGGGAGGGCCCCAAGAGACCCAGTACTTC; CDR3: CASTLLAGGPQETQYF
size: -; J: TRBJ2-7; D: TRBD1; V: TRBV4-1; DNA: TGCGCCAGCAGCCACGGGACAGGAGGACTCTACGAGCAGTACTTC; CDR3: CASSHGTGGLYEQYF
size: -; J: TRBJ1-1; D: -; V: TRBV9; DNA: TGTGCCAGCAGCGTAGGCCAGACCACTGAAGCTTTCTTT; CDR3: CASSVGQTTEAFF
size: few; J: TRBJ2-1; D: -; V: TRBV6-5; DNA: TGTGCCAGCAGTACTGACGACGAAAGCTCCTACAATGAGCAGTTCTTC; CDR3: CASSTDDESSYNEQFF
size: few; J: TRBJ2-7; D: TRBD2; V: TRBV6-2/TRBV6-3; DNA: TGTGCCAGCAGCGCTAGCGGGGGGTCCTACGAGCAGTACTTC; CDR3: CASSASGGSYEQYF
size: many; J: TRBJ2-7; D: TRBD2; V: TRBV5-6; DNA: TGTGCCAGCAGCCCTACTCCGGGACAGGCCGGGACTAGCGGGTACGAGCAGTACTTC; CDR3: CASSPTPGQAGTSGYEQYF
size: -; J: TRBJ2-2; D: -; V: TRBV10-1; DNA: TGCGCCAGCAGTTCCCCCGGGACACTGAACACCGGGGAGCTGTTTTTT; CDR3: CASSSPGTLNTGELFF
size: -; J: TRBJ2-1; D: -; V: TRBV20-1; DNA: TGCAGTGCCAGGCTTGCGGCCAATGAGCAGTTCTTC; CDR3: CSARLAANEQFF
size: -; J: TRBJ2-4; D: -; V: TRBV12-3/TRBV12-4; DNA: TGTGCCAGCAGTTTATTGCTACCGGGAGTTAACATTCAGTACTTC; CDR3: CASSLLLPGVNIQYF
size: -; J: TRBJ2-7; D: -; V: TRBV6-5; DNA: TGTGCCACAAGACAGGGACTAGGCGAGCAGTACTTC; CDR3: CATRQGLGEQYF
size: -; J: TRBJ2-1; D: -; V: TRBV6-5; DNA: TGTGCCAGCAGTTACTCGATGTCTGGTAACAATGAGCAGTTCTTC; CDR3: CASSYSMSGNNEQFF
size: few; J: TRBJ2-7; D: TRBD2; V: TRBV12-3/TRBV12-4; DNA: TGTGCCAGCAGCCCAAGCGGGAATAGCTACGAGCAGTACTTC; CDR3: CASSPSGNSYEQYF
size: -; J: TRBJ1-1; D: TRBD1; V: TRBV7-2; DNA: TGTGCCAGCAGCTTAGGGTGGGGACAGGGGAACACTGAAGCTTTCTTT; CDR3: CASSLGWGQGNTEAFF
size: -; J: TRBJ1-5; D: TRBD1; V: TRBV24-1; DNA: TGTGCCACCAGTGACCCCGGGACAGGGGACCAGCCCCAGCATTTT; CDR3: CATSDPGTGDQPQHF
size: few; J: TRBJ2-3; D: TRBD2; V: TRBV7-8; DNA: TGTGCCAGCAGCTTAGGTTTTAGCGGGAGAACAGATACGCAGTATTTT; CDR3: CASSLGFSGRTDTQYF
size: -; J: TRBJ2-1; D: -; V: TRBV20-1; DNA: TGCAGTGCTAGTCACAACGAGGGTCCCTACAATGAGCAGTTCTTC; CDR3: CSASHNEGPYNEQFF
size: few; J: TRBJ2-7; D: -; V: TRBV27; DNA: TGTGCCAGCAGCGTCGGCAGCCCCTACGAGCAGTACTTC; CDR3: CASSVGSPYEQYF
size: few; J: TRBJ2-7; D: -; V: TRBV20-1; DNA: TGCAGTGCTAAGAGTGCAGCAGGGTACGAGCAGTACTTC; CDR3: CSAKSAAGYEQYF
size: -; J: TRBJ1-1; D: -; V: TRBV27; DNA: TGTGCCAGCAGTCCCGGGGGCCTTTCGGCTAAAACTGAAGCTTTCTTT; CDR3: CASSPGGLSAKTEAFF
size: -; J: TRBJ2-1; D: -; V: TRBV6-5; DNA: TGTGCCAGCAGTTACTCGATGTATGAGCAGTTCTTC; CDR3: CASSYSMYEQFF
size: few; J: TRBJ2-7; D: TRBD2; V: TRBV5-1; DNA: TGCGCCAGCAGCGAGACTAGCGGGGACTCCTACGAGCAGTACTTC; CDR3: CASSETSGDSYEQYF
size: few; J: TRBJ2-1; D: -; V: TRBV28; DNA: TGTGCCAGCAGTCATAACCCAGCGGGTGGCTCCTACAATGAGCAGTTCTTC; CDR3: CASSHNPAGGSYNEQFF
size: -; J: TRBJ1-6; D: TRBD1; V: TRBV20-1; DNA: TGCAGTGCCAGGACAGGCCCCCTAAATTCACCCCTCCACTTT; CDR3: CSARTGPLNSPLHF
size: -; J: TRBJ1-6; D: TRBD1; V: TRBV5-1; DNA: TGCGCCAGCAGCCCCGGGGACAGAGAAGGAGTTGGTACAAGTTCACCCCTCCACTTT; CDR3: CASSPGDREGVGTSSPLHF
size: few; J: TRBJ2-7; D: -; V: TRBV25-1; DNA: TGTGCCAGCAGTGAATATGACGAGCAGTACTTC; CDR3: CASSEYDEQYF
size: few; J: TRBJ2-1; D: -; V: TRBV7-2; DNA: TGTGCCAGCAGCGCAGAGCCGAAGGCGGGACTCCTGCAGTTCTTC; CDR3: CASSAEPKAGLLQFF